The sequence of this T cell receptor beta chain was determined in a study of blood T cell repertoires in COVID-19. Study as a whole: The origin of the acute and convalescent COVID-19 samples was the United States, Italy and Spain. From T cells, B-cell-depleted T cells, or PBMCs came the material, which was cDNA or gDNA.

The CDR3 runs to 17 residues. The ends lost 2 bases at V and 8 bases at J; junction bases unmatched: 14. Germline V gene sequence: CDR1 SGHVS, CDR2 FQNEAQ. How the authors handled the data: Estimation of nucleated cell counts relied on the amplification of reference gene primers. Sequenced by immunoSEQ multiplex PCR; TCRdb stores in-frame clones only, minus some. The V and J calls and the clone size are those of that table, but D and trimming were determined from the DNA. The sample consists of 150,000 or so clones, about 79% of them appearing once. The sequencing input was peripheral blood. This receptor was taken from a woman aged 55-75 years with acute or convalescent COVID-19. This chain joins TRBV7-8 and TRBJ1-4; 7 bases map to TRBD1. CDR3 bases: TGTGCCAGCAGCTTACTGGAGGGGGCGCGGTCGGGAGAAAAACTGTTTTTT. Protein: CASSLLEGARSGEKLFF.